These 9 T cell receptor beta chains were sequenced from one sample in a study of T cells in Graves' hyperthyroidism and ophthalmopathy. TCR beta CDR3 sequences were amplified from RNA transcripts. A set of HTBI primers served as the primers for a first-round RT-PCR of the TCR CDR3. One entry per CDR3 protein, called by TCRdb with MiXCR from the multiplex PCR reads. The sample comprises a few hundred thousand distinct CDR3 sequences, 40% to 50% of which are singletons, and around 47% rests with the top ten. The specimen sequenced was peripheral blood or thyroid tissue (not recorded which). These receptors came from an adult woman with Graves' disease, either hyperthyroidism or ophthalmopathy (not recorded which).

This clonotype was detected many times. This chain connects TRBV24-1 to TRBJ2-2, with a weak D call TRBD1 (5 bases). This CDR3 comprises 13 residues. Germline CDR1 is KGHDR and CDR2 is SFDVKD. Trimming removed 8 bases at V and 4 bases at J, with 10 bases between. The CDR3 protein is CATNDRPTGELFF. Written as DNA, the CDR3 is TGTGCCACCAACGACAGACCCACCGGGGAGCTGTTTTTT.

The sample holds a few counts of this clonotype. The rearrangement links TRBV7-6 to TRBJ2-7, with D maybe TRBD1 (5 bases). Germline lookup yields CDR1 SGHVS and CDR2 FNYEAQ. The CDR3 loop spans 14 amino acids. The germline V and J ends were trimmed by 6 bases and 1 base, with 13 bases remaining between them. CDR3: CASSPQDASYEQYF. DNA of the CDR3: TGTGCCAGCAGTCCACAGGATGCGTCCTACGAGCAGTACTTC.

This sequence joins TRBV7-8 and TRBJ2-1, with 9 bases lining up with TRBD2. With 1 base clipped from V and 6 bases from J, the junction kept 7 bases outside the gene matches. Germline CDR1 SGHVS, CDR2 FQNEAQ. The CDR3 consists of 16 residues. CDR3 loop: CASSLVAGGPSNEQFF. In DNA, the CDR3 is TGTGCCAGCAGCTTAGTTGCGGGAGGGCCCAGCAATGAGCAGTTCTTC.

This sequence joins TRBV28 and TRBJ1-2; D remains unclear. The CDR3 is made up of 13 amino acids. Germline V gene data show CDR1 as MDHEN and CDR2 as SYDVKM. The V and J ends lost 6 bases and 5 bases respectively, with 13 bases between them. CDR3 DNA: TGTGCCAGCAGATCATCGGACCGGTATGGCTACACCTTC. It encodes CASRSSDRYGYTF.

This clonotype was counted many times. The CDR3 reads CASSLIGGMTETQYF. The CDR3 bases are TGTGCCAGCAGCTTGATAGGTGGGATGACAGAGACCCAGTACTTC. The rearrangement joins TRBV5-5 to TRBJ2-5; D is unclear. Germline V CDR1 and CDR2: SGHKS, YYEKEE (reference sequence). The CDR3 runs to 15 residues. Trimming took 1 base from V and 4 from J, leaving 14 bases between them.

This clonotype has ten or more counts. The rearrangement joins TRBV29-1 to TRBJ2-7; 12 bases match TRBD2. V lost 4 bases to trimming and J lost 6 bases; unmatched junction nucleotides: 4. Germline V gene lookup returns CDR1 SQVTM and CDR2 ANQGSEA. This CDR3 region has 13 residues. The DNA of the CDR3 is TGCAGCGTTGTGACTAGCGGGAGACCCGAGCAGTACTTC. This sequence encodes CSVVTSGRPEQYF.

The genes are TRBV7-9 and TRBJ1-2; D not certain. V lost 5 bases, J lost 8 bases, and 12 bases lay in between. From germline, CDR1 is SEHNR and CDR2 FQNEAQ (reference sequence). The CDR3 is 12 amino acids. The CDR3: CASSPWTGGYTF. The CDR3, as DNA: TGTGCCAGCAGCCCCTGGACCGGAGGCTACACCTTC. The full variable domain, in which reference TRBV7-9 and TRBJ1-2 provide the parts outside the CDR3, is DTGVSQNPRHKITKRGQNVTFRCDPISEHNRLYWYRQTLGQGPEFLTYFQNEAQLEKSRLLSDRFSAERPKGSFSTLEIQRTEQGDSAMYLCASSPWTGGYTFGSGTRLTVV.

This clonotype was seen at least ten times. The CDR3 here is CASSKRQTQETQYF. CDR3 nucleotide sequence: TGTGCCAGTAGTAAACGACAGACCCAAGAGACCCAGTACTTC. This sequence joins TRBV19 and TRBJ2-5; weak D call: TRBD1 (5 bases). The CDR3 is made up of 14 amino acids. Germline V gene sequence: CDR1 LNHDA, CDR2 SQIVND (reference sequence). The germline V and J ends were trimmed by 4 bases and 1 base, with 10 bases remaining between them.

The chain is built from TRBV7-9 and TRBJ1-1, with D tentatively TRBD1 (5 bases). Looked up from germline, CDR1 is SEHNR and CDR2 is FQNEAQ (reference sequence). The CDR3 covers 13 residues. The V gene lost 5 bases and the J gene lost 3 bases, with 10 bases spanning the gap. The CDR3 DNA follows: TGTGCCAGCAGCCACCGGGACTACACTGAAGCTTTCTTT. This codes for CASSHRDYTEAFF.